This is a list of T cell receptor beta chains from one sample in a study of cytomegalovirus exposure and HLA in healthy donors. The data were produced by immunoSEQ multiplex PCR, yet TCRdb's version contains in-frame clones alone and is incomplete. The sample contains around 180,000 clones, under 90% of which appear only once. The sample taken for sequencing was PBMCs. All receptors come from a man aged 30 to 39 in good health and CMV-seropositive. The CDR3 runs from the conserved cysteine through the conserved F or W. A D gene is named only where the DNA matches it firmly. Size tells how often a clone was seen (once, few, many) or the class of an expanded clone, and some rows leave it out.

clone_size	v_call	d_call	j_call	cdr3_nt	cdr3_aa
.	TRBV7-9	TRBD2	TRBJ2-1	TGTGCCAGCAGCTTAGTATGGACTAGCGGCGAGCAGTTCTTC	CASSLVWTSGEQFF
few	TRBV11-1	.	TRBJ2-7	TGTGCCAGCAGCTTCTCCGGCGGGGCCTACGAGCAGTACTTC	CASSFSGGAYEQYF
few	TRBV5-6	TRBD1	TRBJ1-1	TGTGCCAGCAGCTTAAGGACAGGGAACACTGAAGCTTTCTTT	CASSLRTGNTEAFF
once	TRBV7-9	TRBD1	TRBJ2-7	TGTGCCAGCAGCCCGATGGGACAGAGGGGAACCTACGAGCAGTACTTC	CASSPMGQRGTYEQYF
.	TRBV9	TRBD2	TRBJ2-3	TGTGCCAGCAGCCTAGAGCGGGAGGGGACAGATACGCAGTATTTT	CASSLEREGTDTQYF
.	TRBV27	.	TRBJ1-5	TGTGCCAGCAGTTGGACAGCCTTCAATCAGCCCCAGCATTTT	CASSWTAFNQPQHF
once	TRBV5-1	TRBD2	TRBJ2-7	TGCGCCAGCACCCCGGCTGGGACTAGCGGGGTCGAGCAGTACTTC	CASTPAGTSGVEQYF
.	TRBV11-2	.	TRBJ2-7	TGTGCCAGCAGCCCGACAGCGCGTCCCTACGAGCAGTACTTC	CASSPTARPYEQYF
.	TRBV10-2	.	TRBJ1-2	TGCGCCAGCAGTGTGGGGCAGGACTATGGCTACACCTTC	CASSVGQDYGYTF
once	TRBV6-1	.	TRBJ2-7	TGTGCCAGCAGTGATCGGCGGGGGCTTCCCGGCGAGCAGTACTTC	CASSDRRGLPGEQYF
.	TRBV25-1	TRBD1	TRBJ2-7	TGTGCCAGCAGTGAGACAGGGAACTACGAGCAGTACTTC	CASSETGNYEQYF
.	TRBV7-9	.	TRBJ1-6	TGTTCCAGCAGCTCTACAGGGTCGAGCTCCTATAATTCACCCCTCCACTTT	CSSSSTGSSSYNSPLHF
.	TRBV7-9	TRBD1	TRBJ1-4	TGTTCCAGCAGCTTAGTTGTGGGGACAGGGAAGGAAAAACTGTTTTTT	CSSSLVVGTGKEKLFF
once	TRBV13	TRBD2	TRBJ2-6	TGTGCCAGCAGCCTAGGGACTAGCGGGTTGCCGGGTGGGGCCAACGTCCTGACTTTC	CASSLGTSGLPGGANVLTF
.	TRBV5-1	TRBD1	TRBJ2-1	TGCGCCAGCAGCTTGGCGGGGGACAGGAATCTTGAGCAGTTCTTC	CASSLAGDRNLEQFF
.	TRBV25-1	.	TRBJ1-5	TGTGCCAGCAGTGAAACGAGCCATCGGGGGAATCAGCCCCAGCATTTT	CASSETSHRGNQPQHF
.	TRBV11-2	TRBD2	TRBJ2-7	TGTGCCAGCAGCTCGTCTGTAGCGGGAGGGCTCTACGAGCAGTACTTC	CASSSSVAGGLYEQYF
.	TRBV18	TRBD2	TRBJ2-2	TGTGCCAGCTCACCCGGGACTAGCGGGATGAGTGCCGGGGAGCTGTTTTTT	CASSPGTSGMSAGELFF
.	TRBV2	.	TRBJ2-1	TGTGCCAGCTCGTCTGCGACGGCGGTTTACAATGAGCAGTTCTTC	CASSSATAVYNEQFF
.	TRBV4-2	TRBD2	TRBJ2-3	TGTGCCAGCAGCCCAGACCCGGGACTAGCGGAAAAATTGACAGATACGCAGTATTTT	CASSPDPGLAEKLTDTQYF
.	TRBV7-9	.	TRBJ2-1	TGTGCCAGCAGCAAAAGAAACGGACAGATCGGTGAGCAGTTCTTC	CASSKRNGQIGEQFF
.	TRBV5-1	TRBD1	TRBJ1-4	TGCGCCAGCAGCTTGGGACCAGGGGGTGCAACTAATGAAAAACTGTTTTTT	CASSLGPGGATNEKLFF
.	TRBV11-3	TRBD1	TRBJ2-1	TGTGCCAGCAGCCCTCGGACAGGTTCTTACGGTGAGCAGTTCTTC	CASSPRTGSYGEQFF
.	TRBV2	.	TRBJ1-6	TGTGCCAGCAGAGTGACAGGAAATAATTCACCCCTCCACTTT	CASRVTGNNSPLHF
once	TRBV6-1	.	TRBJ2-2	TGTGCCAGCTCCAGGGGGGTCGACACCGGGGAGCTGTTTTTT	CASSRGVDTGELFF
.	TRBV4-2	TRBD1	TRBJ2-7	TGTGCCAGCAGCCAAGGGACAGGGGGCTCCTACGAGCAGTACTTC	CASSQGTGGSYEQYF
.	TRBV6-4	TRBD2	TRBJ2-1	TGTGCCAGCTCGGGGGAAGCGGGGGATTACGAGCAGTTCTTC	CASSGEAGDYEQFF
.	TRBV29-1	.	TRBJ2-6	TGCAGCGTTGTAGGAGGTGGCTCTGGGGCCAACGTCCTGACTTTC	CSVVGGGSGANVLTF
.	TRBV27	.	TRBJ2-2	TGTGCCAGCAGTCCCCTCCTGAACACCGGGGAGCTGTTTTTT	CASSPLLNTGELFF
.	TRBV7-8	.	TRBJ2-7	TGTGCCAGCAGCTTTCCGTCTACGGGGGAGCCCTCCTACGAGCAGTACTTC	CASSFPSTGEPSYEQYF
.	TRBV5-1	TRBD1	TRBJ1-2	TGCGCCAGCAGCTTGGCCCAGGGGGTGGGCTACACCTTC	CASSLAQGVGYTF
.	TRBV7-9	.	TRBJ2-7	TGTGCCAGCAGCTTCTCGGGACAACCCTACGAGCAGTACTTC	CASSFSGQPYEQYF
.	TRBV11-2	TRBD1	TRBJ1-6	TGTGCCAGCAGCTTAGCCCCATCGGACAGGAACTATAATTCACCCCTCCACTTT	CASSLAPSDRNYNSPLHF
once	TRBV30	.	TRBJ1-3	TGTGCCTGGAGCCCAGGCTGGCTTGGAAACACCATATATTTT	CAWSPGWLGNTIYF
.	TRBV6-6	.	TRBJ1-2	TGTGCCAGCAGTTACACCCCCCAGGGGCTTGATGGCTACACCTTC	CASSYTPQGLDGYTF
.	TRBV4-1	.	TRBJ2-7	TGCGCCAGCAGCCAAGGGCTAGTCTCCTACGAGCAGTACTTC	CASSQGLVSYEQYF
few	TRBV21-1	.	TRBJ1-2	TGTGCCAGTTCATCAGGGGAGGGTAACTTGGTCTACACCTTC	CASSSGEGNLVYTF
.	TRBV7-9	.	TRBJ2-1	TGTGCCAGCAGCTTACCACGGACACAGTACAATGAGCAGTTCTTC	CASSLPRTQYNEQFF
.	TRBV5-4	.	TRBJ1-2	TGTGCCAGCAGCTTGGTGAGGGGGTACCCCTATGGCTACACCTTC	CASSLVRGYPYGYTF
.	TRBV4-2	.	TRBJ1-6	TGTGCCAGCAGCCAAGAACCCCTCGGCGAGGATTCACCCCTCCACTTT	CASSQEPLGEDSPLHF
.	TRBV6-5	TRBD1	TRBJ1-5	TGTGCCAGCAGCAGGACAGGGGGCGGGCAGCCCCAGCATTTT	CASSRTGGGQPQHF
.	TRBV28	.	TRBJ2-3	TGTGCCAGCAGTTTCCCTTTGACAGATACGCAGTATTTT	CASSFPLTDTQYF
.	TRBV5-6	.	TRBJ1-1	TGTGCCAGCAGCTTCGACAGGAACACTGAAGCTTTCTTT	CASSFDRNTEAFF
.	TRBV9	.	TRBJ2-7	TGTGCCAGCAGCGCCCCTCAGTCCTACGAGCAGTACTTC	CASSAPQSYEQYF
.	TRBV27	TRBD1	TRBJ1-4	TGTGCCAGCAGTTCCGGCGGACAGGGCAATGAAAAACTGTTTTTT	CASSSGGQGNEKLFF
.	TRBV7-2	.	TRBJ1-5	TGTGCCAGCAGCCAGGACAGTAATCAGCCCCAGCATTTT	CASSQDSNQPQHF
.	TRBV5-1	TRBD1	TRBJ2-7	TGCGCCAGCAGCTTGGCAGCGGCAGGGGGCGCCGAGCAGTACTTC	CASSLAAAGGAEQYF
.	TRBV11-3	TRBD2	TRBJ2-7	TGTGCCAGCAGCTTAGGACGGAGCGGGAGGGCCTCCTACGAGCAGTACTTC	CASSLGRSGRASYEQYF